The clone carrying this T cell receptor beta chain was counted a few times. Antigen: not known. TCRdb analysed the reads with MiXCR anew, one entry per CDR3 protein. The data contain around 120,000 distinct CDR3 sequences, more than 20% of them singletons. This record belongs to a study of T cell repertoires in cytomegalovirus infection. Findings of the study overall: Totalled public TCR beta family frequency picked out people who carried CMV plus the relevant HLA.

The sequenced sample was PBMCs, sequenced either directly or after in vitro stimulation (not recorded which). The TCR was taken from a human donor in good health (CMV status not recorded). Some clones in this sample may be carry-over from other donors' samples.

CDR3 coding DNA: TGTGCCACCAGCTCAGGTCCTTCTGAGGCCCAGTACTTC. It is translated as CATSSGPSEAQYF. The chain has TRBV15 and TRBJ2-5; D remains ambiguous. CDR3 length: 13 amino acids. With 5 bases removed from V and 9 bases from J, the gap between germline ends came to 16 bases. Looked up from germline, CDR1 is LNHNV and CDR2 is YYDKDF (reference sequence).